The TCR beta chain described here comes from a study of T cells in Graves' hyperthyroidism and ophthalmopathy. Study summary: Upon initial diagnosis and before any treatment, peripheral blood was collected.

RNA transcripts yielded amplified TCR beta CDR3 regions. With the HTBI primer set, the TCR CDR3 went through a first round of RT-PCR. TCRdb reanalysed the multiplex PCR reads using MiXCR and keeps one entry per CDR3 protein. The sample records 450,000 to 500,000 distinct CDR3 sequences, about 20% being singletons. CDR1 SGDLS and CDR2 YYNGEE come from the germline V gene. V was pared by 4 bases and J by 7 bases, with 14 bases of the junction left unmatched. This CDR3 region has 17 residues. The sample consisted of blood. The receptor comes from a woman in her seventies with Graves' ophthalmopathy. This sequence joins TRBV9 and TRBJ1-6; 7 bases are a match to TRBD1. The CDR3 is CASSRGGGALENSPLHF. DNA of the CDR3: TGTGCCAGCAGCCGTGGAGGGGGCGCTCTTGAAAATTCACCCCTCCACTTT.